Below, 18 T cell receptor beta chains from the same sample are listed, as sequenced in a study of shared T cell receptors in the human thymus. Method: immunoSEQ multiplex PCR; TCRdb's copy keeps in-frame clones and lacks some. The sample yields some 760,000 clones, 70% to 90% seen once. The data were also submitted as part of a second study, on human thymus T cells.

Material for sequencing was thymocytes. These TCRs come from a girl less than two years old with a congenital heart defect.

The chain is built from TRBV14 and TRBJ1-1; TRBD1 agrees at 9 bases. The CDR3 is made up of 14 amino acids. V trimming: 4 bases; J trimming: 4 bases; junction bases outside the gene matches: 4. Germline-derived CDR1 and CDR2 are SGHDN and FVKESK. CDR3 in DNA: TGTGCCAGCAGCCCAATGACAGGGGGCACTGAAGCTTTCTTT. Translation gives CASSPMTGGTEAFF.

This chain uses TRBV9 with TRBJ2-1; D may be TRBD1 (5 bases). The CDR3 loop spans 15 amino acids. Trimming cost V 2 bases and J 0 bases, with 9 bases left between them. CDR1 is SGDLS, CDR2 YYNGEE, per germline. The CDR3: CASSVEGVSYNEQFF. The DNA for the CDR3 is TGTGCCAGCAGCGTTGAAGGGGTCTCCTACAATGAGCAGTTCTTC.

This chain links TRBV5-1 with TRBJ1-2, with 10 bases matching TRBD1. V was pared by 3 bases and J by 6 bases, with 26 bases of the junction left unmatched. The CDR3 contains 21 residues. From germline, CDR1 is SGHRS and CDR2 YFSETQ. Here the CDR3 DNA reads TGCGCCAGCAGCTCCTCCTTCCCCGGAAACGGGACAGGGGAGTACTCTAATGGCTACACCTTC. Protein: CASSSSFPGNGTGEYSNGYTF.

The chain carries TRBV5-1 and TRBJ2-3; the D gene is possibly TRBD2 (5 bases). Germline V CDR1 and CDR2: SGHRS, YFSETQ. V lost 4 bases, J lost 5 bases, and 17 bases lay in between. This CDR3 has 15 amino acids. The CDR3 DNA reads as TGCGCCAGCAGCCCCGAGCGGATACGCGGAGATACGCAGTATTTT. Protein product: CASSPERIRGDTQYF.

This chain links TRBV7-2 with TRBJ2-6; the match to TRBD1 covers 7 bases. Germline V gene lookup returns CDR1 SGHTA and CDR2 FQGNSA. Trimming cost V 1 base and J 3 bases; bases outside gene matches: 3. The CDR3 is made up of 16 amino acids. The CDR3 DNA is TGTGCCAGCAGCTTAGACACAGGGGTTGGGGCCAACGTCCTGACTTTC. Amino acid sequence: CASSLDTGVGANVLTF.

The chain uses TRBV11-2 and TRBJ2-1, with D maybe TRBD2 (6 bases). This CDR3 has 14 amino acids. V lost 5 bases and J 7 bases, leaving 15 bases between the germline ends. The V gene's germline CDR1 is SGHAT and CDR2 FQNNGV. The CDR3 sequence is CASSEGAGLNEQFF. Here the CDR3 DNA reads TGTGCCAGCAGCGAAGGGGCGGGGTTGAATGAGCAGTTCTTC. Together with reference TRBV11-2 and TRBJ2-1, the CDR3 gives the full variable domain: EAGVAQSPRYKIIEKRQSVAFWCNPISGHATLYWYQQILGQGPKLLIQFQNNGVVDDSQLPKDRFSAERLKGVDSTLKIQPAKLEDSAVYLCASSEGAGLNEQFFGPGTRLTVL.

The chain links TRBV5-4 to TRBJ1-2; maybe TRBD1 (5 bases). The CDR3 extends over 14 amino acids. Germline CDR1 is SGHNT and CDR2 is YYREEE (reference sequence). V was cut by 4 bases and J by 4 bases, with 14 bases left in between. CDR3 DNA sequence: TGTGCCAGCAGCCCCGTACAGGACCTCTATGGCTACACCTTC. Its protein is CASSPVQDLYGYTF.

This clone was counted a few times. The chain links TRBV5-1 to TRBJ2-2; perhaps TRBD2 as D (5 bases). This CDR3 spans 14 amino acids. Per the germline V gene, CDR1 is SGHRS and CDR2 is YFSETQ. Trimming removed 7 bases at V and 7 bases at J, with 17 bases between. This CDR3 is CASRVESAGGELFF. CDR3 nucleotides: TGCGCCAGCCGGGTCGAGTCCGCGGGCGGGGAGCTGTTTTTT.

In the case of this clone: This same CDR3 is encoded by further DNA sequences in the sample. The rearrangement links TRBV6-5 to TRBJ1-3; no reliable D call. Germline CDR1 reads MNHEY; CDR2 reads SVGAGI. Trimming pared 0 bases from V and 1 base from J, leaving 7 bases between. This CDR3 region has 15 residues. CDR3 sequence (DNA): TGTGCCAGCAGTTACTCCGGCGGATCTGGAAACACCATATATTTT. Amino acids: CASSYSGGSGNTIYF.

The V call is TRBV11-2, the J call TRBJ2-1, with 13 bases lining up with TRBD2. The CDR3 is 15 residues long. Germline assignment: CDR1 SGHAT and CDR2 FQNNGV. V gave up 8 bases and J gave up 7 bases; unmatched junction bases: 8. The CDR3 DNA reads TGTGCCAGCCTCCATCGACTAGCGGGGGGTAATGAGCAGTTCTTC. Its translation is CASLHRLAGGNEQFF.

V is TRBV5-1 and J is TRBJ1-2, with 7 bases fitting TRBD1. Germline V lookup: CDR1 SGHRS, CDR2 YFSETQ. V was pared by 4 bases and J by 2 bases, with 20 bases of the junction left unmatched. This CDR3 is 19 amino acids long. CDR3 nucleotides: TGCGCCAGCAGCCGATCGGGACAGTATCTACCAAGGGCGAACTATGGCTACACCTTC. The encoded protein is CASSRSGQYLPRANYGYTF.

This chain connects TRBV5-6 to TRBJ2-6; weak D call: TRBD2 (6 bases). The CDR3 is 16 amino acids. The ends were cut back, 0 bases at V and 2 bases at J, with 9 bases in the middle. Germline CDR1 and CDR2: SGHDT and YYEEEE. CDR3 loop: CASSLEAGTGANVLTF. DNA for the CDR3: TGTGCCAGCAGCTTGGAGGCGGGAACTGGGGCCAACGTCCTGACTTTC.

The V and J genes are TRBV6-1 and TRBJ2-5; 7 positions match TRBD1. In germline, CDR1 is MNHNS, CDR2 SASEGT. This CDR3 contains 17 residues. V was clipped by 1 base and J by 1 base; unmatched bases: 9. The DNA for the CDR3 is TGTGCCAGCAGTGAAGAGTTGACAGGGTACGTCCAAGAGACCCAGTACTTC. It yields the protein CASSEELTGYVQETQYF.

On this clone: This CDR3 is also generated by other DNA sequences in the sample. The chain is built from TRBV20-1 and TRBJ1-1; possible D gene TRBD1, 5 bases. Deletions cut 7 bases from V and 0 bases from J, with 6 bases between. Germline-derived CDR1 and CDR2 are DFQATT and SNEGSKA (reference sequence). The CDR3 spans 11 residues. CDR3 in DNA: TGCAGTGGGGGGGTGAACACTGAAGCTTTCTTT. This translates into CSGGVNTEAFF.

The chain is built from TRBV2 and TRBJ2-7; 11 nucleotides align to TRBD2. Looked up from germline, CDR1 is SNHLY and CDR2 is FYNNEI. CDR3 size: 15 residues. The junction had 3 bases not matched to a gene; V was cut back by 3 bases and J by 2 bases. CDR3 amino acids: CASSEELAGAYEQYF. In nucleotides, the CDR3 is TGTGCCAGCAGTGAGGAACTAGCGGGAGCCTACGAGCAGTACTTC.

CDR3 DNA sequence: TGTGCCAGCATCGACAGGGGCTACAATGAGCAGTTCTTC. It yields the protein CASIDRGYNEQFF. This chain connects TRBV2 to TRBJ2-1; 8 bases are a match to TRBD1. The V segment lost 7 bases and the J segment 3 bases; nucleotides outside the gene matches: 2. The CDR3 totals 13 residues. Germline-derived CDR1 and CDR2 are SNHLY and FYNNEI.

The chain combines TRBV4-3 with TRBJ2-2; 7 bases are shared with TRBD2. The CDR3 totals 16 residues. Trimming at V came to 1 base and at J to 3 bases, leaving 5 bases not matched to a gene. The germline gives CDR1 LGHNA, CDR2 YSLEER. CDR3 nucleotide sequence: TGCGCCAGCAGCCAAGGGTACGCGGGGGACACCGGGGAGCTGTTTTTT. It specifies CASSQGYAGDTGELFF.

The CDR3 sequence is CASSQENWLAGGWGETQYF. CDR3 nucleotide sequence: TGTGCCAGCAGCCAAGAAAACTGGCTAGCGGGGGGCTGGGGAGAGACCCAGTACTTC. The V gene is TRBV4-2, the J gene TRBJ2-5, with 11 bases identical to TRBD2. From germline, CDR1 is LGHNA and CDR2 YNFKEQ. The J segment lost 4 bases and the V segment lost 0 bases, leaving 13 bases of the junction unmatched. The CDR3 has 19 residues.